One and the same sample provided the 25 T cell receptor beta chains below, sequenced in a study of OX40 agonist ivuxolimab in advanced cancers. Produced via immunoSEQ multiplex PCR; TCRdb's table is partial and in-frame only. Among 25,000 to 35,000 clones listed, about 90% were seen once. Sequencing used CD4+ or CD8+ T cells sorted from blood, obtained in a trial of the OX40 agonist ivuxolimab. Source of these receptors: an adult with an advanced solid tumor such as melanoma, head and neck, liver or kidney cancer.

This chain links TRBV29-1 with TRBJ2-1; 7 positions agree with TRBD2. J gave up 0 bases and V 3 bases, and 11 bases lay outside the gene matches. The CDR3 spans 17 residues. CDR1 is SQVTM and CDR2 is ANQGSEA in the germline V gene. The CDR3: CSVDGPGGRSSYNEQFF. The DNA for the CDR3 is TGCAGCGTTGATGGGCCGGGGGGAAGGAGCTCCTACAATGAGCAGTTCTTC.

The genes are TRBV10-3 and TRBJ2-3, with 10 nucleotides matching TRBD2. This CDR3 comprises 14 residues. V lost 6 bases to trimming and J lost 4 bases; unmatched junction nucleotides: 4. Germline V lookup: CDR1 ENHRY, CDR2 SYGVKD. In DNA, the CDR3 is TGTGCCATCAGCCCAGCGGGAGGGGCAGATACGCAGTATTTT. Protein: CAISPAGGADTQYF.

The chain combines TRBV9 with TRBJ2-1; no reliable D call. CDR1 and CDR2 (germline): SGDLS, YYNGEE. The V end was cut by 2 bases, the J end by 7 bases, with 4 bases between. The CDR3 is made up of 11 amino acids. The CDR3 nucleotides are TGTGCCAGCAGCGTCTCAAATGAGCAGTTCTTC. Its translation: CASSVSNEQFF.

The chain recombines TRBV9 with TRBJ2-2; 8 bases are shared with TRBD2. The CDR3 spans 17 residues. CDR1 and CDR2 from the germline V gene are SGDLS and YYNGEE. V gave up 2 bases and J gave up 7 bases; unmatched junction bases: 13. CDR3 nucleotides: TGTGCCAGCAGCGTCCGAGGACGGGAGGGGTATAGCGGGGAGCTGTTTTTT. Translating gives CASSVRGREGYSGELFF.

The chain has TRBV7-2 and TRBJ2-2, with a possible D match to TRBD2 (6 bases). V was pared by 1 base and J by 10 bases, with 10 bases between. Germline V gives CDR1 SGHTA, CDR2 FQGNSA. The CDR3 loop spans 13 amino acids. In DNA form, the CDR3 reads TGTGCCAGCAGCTTAGGGTTAGCGGCGGAGCTGTTTTTT. It yields the protein CASSLGLAAELFF.

The chain is built from TRBV10-3 and TRBJ1-5; no clear D gene. Germline V gene sequence: CDR1 ENHRY, CDR2 SYGVKD. V was pared by 0 bases and J by 2 bases, with 11 bases between. This CDR3 comprises 16 residues. The CDR3, as DNA: TGTGCCATCAGTGAGTCCCCCCATAAGGGCAATCAGCCCCAGCATTTT. Its translation is CAISESPHKGNQPQHF.

The chain uses TRBV25-1 and TRBJ2-5; 13 bases line up with TRBD2. Germline lookup yields CDR1 MGHDK and CDR2 SYGVNS. This CDR3 is 18 amino acids long. V lost 3 bases and J lost 5; bases outside the gene matches: 12. DNA for the CDR3: TGTGCCAGCAGTGACCGGACTAGCGGGAGAACTGCGGGCGAGACCCAGTACTTC. Its protein product is CASSDRTSGRTAGETQYF.

The J gene is TRBJ1-1, the V gene TRBV5-5; D is ambiguous. There are 13 residues in the CDR3. Germline CDR1 reads SGHKS; CDR2 reads YYEKEE (reference sequence). V lost 0 bases and J 0 bases, leaving 3 bases between the germline ends. CDR3 protein: CASSLGLNTEAFF. The CDR3, as DNA: TGTGCCAGCAGCTTGGGCCTGAACACTGAAGCTTTCTTT. The whole variable domain, filled in from reference TRBV5-5 and TRBJ1-1, reads DAGVTQSPTHLIKTRGQQVTLRCSPISGHKSVSWYQQVLGQGPQFIFQYYEKEERGRGNFPDRFSARQFPNYSSELNVNALLLGDSALYLCASSLGLNTEAFFGQGTRLTVV.

The V and J genes are TRBV19 and TRBJ2-7, with 9 bases matching TRBD1. The CDR3 has 14 amino acids. The germline gives CDR1 LNHDA, CDR2 SQIVND (reference sequence). After removal of 6 bases from V and 3 bases from J, the junction contained 6 bases not matched to a gene. CDR3 loop: CASSTGQGLYEQYF. The CDR3 bases are TGTGCCAGTAGCACGGGACAGGGACTCTACGAGCAGTACTTC.

The V and J genes are TRBV19 and TRBJ1-1; D gene ambiguous. The CDR3 spans 14 residues. Germline CDR1 is LNHDA and CDR2 is SQIVND (reference sequence). V shed 3 bases and J shed 2 bases, with 10 bases lying between them. The CDR3 is CASSMIPLNTEAFF. The DNA of the CDR3 is TGTGCCAGTAGTATGATTCCCCTCAACACTGAAGCTTTCTTT. Using reference TRBV19 and TRBJ1-1 for the parts outside the CDR3, the full variable domain is DGGITQSPKYLFRKEGQNVTLSCEQNLNHDAMYWYRQDPGQGLRLIYYSQIVNDFQKGDIAEGYSVSREKKESFPLTVTSAQKNPTAFYLCASSMIPLNTEAFFGQGTRLTVV.

The V gene is TRBV7-9, the J gene TRBJ2-3; 13 bases match TRBD2. The CDR3 spans 16 residues. CDR1 SEHNR and CDR2 FQNEAQ come from the germline V gene (reference sequence). The junction had 5 bases not matched to a gene; V was cut back by 6 bases and J by 2 bases. The CDR3 region is CASSHGLAGVTDTQYF. The DNA of the CDR3 is TGTGCCAGCAGTCACGGACTAGCGGGAGTCACAGATACGCAGTATTTT. The full variable domain, completed using reference TRBV7-9 and TRBJ2-3, is DTGVSQNPRHKITKRGQNVTFRCDPISEHNRLYWYRQTLGQGPEFLTYFQNEAQLEKSRLLSDRFSAERPKGSFSTLEIQRTEQGDSAMYLCASSHGLAGVTDTQYFGPGTRLTVL.

The chain has TRBV28 and TRBJ2-4; D is undetermined. From germline, CDR1 is MDHEN and CDR2 SYDVKM. The CDR3 loop spans 16 amino acids. The V end was cut by 2 bases, the J end by 1 base, with 12 bases between. The CDR3 nucleotides read TGTGCCAGCAGTTTAGGGCAGGACGACGCCAAAAACATTCAGTACTTC. This encodes CASSLGQDDAKNIQYF.

The CDR3 region has the DNA TGTGCCAGTAGTATCGCTTTACTAGCGGAAACCTACGAGCAGTACTTC. Protein product: CASSIALLAETYEQYF. The chain employs TRBV19 and TRBJ2-7, with 8 bases that match TRBD2. The CDR3 contains 16 residues. Germline loops: CDR1 LNHDA, CDR2 SQIVND (reference sequence). Trimming removed 3 bases from V and 2 bases from J; junction bases left unmatched: 9.

The gene calls are TRBV30 and TRBJ1-5, with D uncertain. V dropped 4 bases and J dropped 9 bases, with 13 bases sitting between them. The CDR3 extends over 12 amino acids. Per germline, CDR1 GTSNPN and CDR2 SVGIG (reference sequence). CDR3 in DNA: TGTGCCTGGACGAGGGATTCGGGGCCCCAGCATTTT. Protein sequence: CAWTRDSGPQHF. The full variable domain, completed using reference TRBV30 and TRBJ1-5, is SQTIHQWPATLVQPVGSPLSLECTVEGTSNPNLYWYRQAAGRGLQLLFYSVGIGQISSEVPQNLSASRPQDRQFILSSKKLLLSDSGFYLCAWTRDSGPQHFGDGTRLSIL.

The chain couples TRBV15 to TRBJ2-1, with TRBD2 matching over 12 bases. This CDR3 region has 15 residues. Germline CDR1 and CDR2: LNHNV and YYDKDF (reference sequence). V gave up 6 bases and J gave up 8 bases; unmatched junction bases: 8. The CDR3 region has the DNA TGTGCCACCAGAGGCGGGACTAGCGGGTTCCATGAGCAGTTCTTC. Residues: CATRGGTSGFHEQFF. Based on the CDR3 plus reference TRBV15 and TRBJ2-1, the full variable domain is DAMVIQNPRYQVTQFGKPVTLSCSQTLNHNVMYWYQQKSSQAPKLLFHYYDKDFNNEADTPDNFQSRRPNTSFCFLDIRSPGLGDTAMYLCATRGGTSGFHEQFFGPGTRLTVL.

V usage is TRBV6-1 and J usage is TRBJ1-3; 7 bases match TRBD1. The V gene's germline CDR1 is MNHNS and CDR2 SASEGT. V lost 7 bases and J lost 0; bases outside the gene matches: 6. The CDR3 has 15 residues. CDR3 loop: CASIKDRSSGNTIYF. The CDR3 DNA sequence: TGTGCCAGCATCAAGGACAGGAGCTCTGGAAACACCATATATTTT.

V is TRBV5-6 and J is TRBJ2-7; a weak D match, TRBD1 (5 bases). CDR1 is SGHDT and CDR2 is YYEEEE in the germline V gene. Trimming cost V 0 bases and J 4 bases, with 11 bases left between them. The CDR3 totals 14 residues. CDR3 nucleotides: TGTGCCAGCAGCTTGGAGGGGCCAGGGTACGAGCAGTACTTC. Protein sequence: CASSLEGPGYEQYF.

This clone was counted between two and nine times. The J gene is TRBJ1-5, the V gene TRBV27, with 8 bases that match TRBD1. Germline V gene sequence: CDR1 MNHEY, CDR2 SMNVEV (reference sequence). CDR3 length: 17 amino acids. Trimming took 1 base from V and 3 from J; bases not matched to a gene: 8. The chain's CDR3 is CASSLYFRTGYNQPQHF. CDR3 DNA sequence: TGTGCCAGCAGTTTATACTTCCGGACAGGGTACAATCAGCCCCAGCATTTT.

The CDR3 nucleotides read TGTGCCACCAGCAGCTCTGGGGGGACTGAAGCTTTCTTT. Translated, it gives CATSSSGGTEAFF. The V gene is TRBV15, the J gene TRBJ1-1; TRBD1 might be the D (5 bases). With 3 bases removed from V and 5 bases from J, the gap between germline ends came to 10 bases. Germline V CDR1 and CDR2: LNHNV, YYDKDF (reference sequence). The CDR3 extends over 13 amino acids.

The CDR3 DNA is TGTGCCAGCAGCTTGATCGGAAATGAGCAGTTCTTC. Translating it yields CASSLIGNEQFF. V gene TRBV5-4 combines with J gene TRBJ2-1, with D unresolved. The germline V and J ends were trimmed by 1 base and 7 bases, with 6 bases remaining between them. Germline V gene data show CDR1 as SGHNT and CDR2 as YYREEE (reference sequence). The CDR3 contains 12 residues.

The rearrangement links TRBV30 to TRBJ2-7; 8 bases are a match to TRBD2. The CDR3 is made up of 14 amino acids. CDR1 and CDR2 from the germline V gene are GTSNPN and SVGIG (reference sequence). After removal of 7 bases from V and 2 bases from J, the junction contained 10 bases not matched to a gene. The CDR3 DNA is TGTGCCTACGAAAGACTAGCGTCAACCTACGAGCAGTACTTC. This translates into CAYERLASTYEQYF.

This rearrangement joins TRBV27 to TRBJ2-7, with TRBD2 matching 10 bases. J lost 3 bases, V lost 5 bases, and 7 bases had no gene match. The V gene's germline CDR1 is MNHEY and CDR2 SMNVEV (reference sequence). The CDR3 is made up of 15 amino acids. For the CDR3, the DNA is TGTGCCAGCAGTCCCGGGACTAGCGTGGGCTACGAGCAGTACTTC. As protein: CASSPGTSVGYEQYF.

The V call is TRBV5-1, the J call TRBJ2-3, with a weak D call TRBD2 (6 bases). This CDR3 contains 18 residues. The V end was cut by 4 bases, the J end by 3 bases, with 24 bases between. Per the germline V gene, CDR1 is SGHRS and CDR2 is YFSETQ. The CDR3 region is CASSRAPGLNIGTDTQYF. DNA of the CDR3: TGCGCCAGCAGCCGGGCACCGGGACTCAACATCGGGACAGATACGCAGTATTTT.

The chain has TRBV4-1 and TRBJ1-1; no firm D call. V lost 0 bases, J lost 0 bases, and 11 bases lay in between. This CDR3 is 16 amino acids long. The germline CDR1 and CDR2 sequences are MGHRA and YSYEKL. The CDR3 DNA reads TGCGCCAGCAGCCAAGAAACGGCAGTAATGAACACTGAAGCTTTCTTT. Encoded protein: CASSQETAVMNTEAFF.

This chain uses TRBV7-8 with TRBJ2-1; TRBD2 aligns across 8 bases. The CDR3 consists of 15 residues. Germline values: CDR1 SGHVS, CDR2 FQNEAQ. With 4 bases clipped from V and 4 bases from J, the junction kept 6 bases outside the gene matches. CDR3 loop: CASSSSGSGYNEQFF. DNA for the CDR3: TGTGCCAGCAGCTCAAGCGGGAGCGGTTACAATGAGCAGTTCTTC.